This T cell receptor beta chain stems from a study of cytomegalovirus exposure and HLA in healthy donors (dated by TCRdb to 2017 to 2019). In the study overall: An earlier analysis of roughly 570 of the donors reported 250 to 350 Gb of sequence data and 117 million unique TCR beta sequences obtained from about 180 million T cells. The T cell repertoires of some 670 subjects were profiled by immunosequencing and related to cytomegalovirus serostatus. Rather than using new phenotypic data, the later analysis identified candidate immune exposures from TCR beta sequences and from how often those sequences occurred across donors. Along with the roughly 670-subject first cohort, a separate validation cohort of 120 different subjects was used. Every repertoire in the discovery cohort had been generated on one and the same sequencing platform. An early release that covered fewer than 800 HLA-typed donors contained approximately 300 gigabases of sequencing data and tens of millions of unique TCR sequences. Typing coverage varied by locus: 629-630 donors for A, B, C, DRB1 and DQB1; roughly 510 for DQA1; about 600 for DPA1; 400 to 480 for DPB1. An earlier analysis of fewer than 700 of the donors applied high-throughput TCR beta sequencing to assess whether each TCR beta V gene segment acted as functional or pseudogenic. Genome-wide SNP genotypes for about three fifths of the roughly 670 donors were used in a later genetic analysis, which treated that subset as a discovery cohort. The study was designed to test whether signatures of past pathogen exposure could be identified by cataloging public T cell receptors. Of the roughly 410 genotyped donors, 65% to 90% were placed in the genetic ancestry cluster associated with self-reported Caucasian donors. A later analysis re-analyzed previously published TCR beta repertoires from roughly 600 donors and added high-resolution HLA genotyping to study TCR occurrence patterns. Class I and class II HLA loci were covered by the typing at four-digit resolution. Because of strong linkage in the cohort, four to six DR-DQ haplotypes were treated as single units for association and clustering. Donor age, sex, ethnicity and CMV serostatus were compiled alongside the repertoire data. On average, 235,054 unique TCR beta nucleotide sequences were sequenced per donor among some 420 genotyped donors of the cohort, with 15% to 20% of those sequences being non-productive. To predict cytomegalovirus infection status, the study brought together high-throughput TCR immunosequencing, statistical association of individual TCRs with disease status, and machine learning. The paper's findings and limits, for the study overall: A later analysis associated approximately 17,000 TCR beta sequences with specific HLA alleles at a false discovery rate of 0.05. In an earlier analysis of 587 of the donors, most TCR beta V segments were observed in productive rearrangements about 87% or about 30% of the time, broadly matching IMGT annotations. The authors suggested that the approach could potentially be extended to other disease states and immunological phenotypes. Compared with the approximately 670-donor mean, donors in an Asian-associated ancestry cluster had fewer N-insertions in productive TCRs, according to a later genetic analysis. In a later analysis, most CMV-associated TCR beta chains were found to appear HLA-restricted, with HLA associations seemingly driven largely by CMV exposure. HLA typing was unavailable for some donors at each locus, so association tests used only the typed subset. A cluster of highly shared sequence variants was judged likely to represent a technical artifact of the sequencing pipeline. In a later analysis, the rate of TCR association differed among HLA loci, with DRB1 alleles having the most associated TCRs and HLA-C alleles having the fewest. Most TCR sequences were observed very rarely across donors, whereas some public TCRs were present in many individuals. Some IMGT-functional V segments, including TRBV6-2 and TRBV6-3, could not be told apart with the 87-base-pair reads, so those segments were excluded. For the cohort, immune exposure information was limited to CMV serostatus. A further reported finding was that TCR beta sequences accurately predicted the HLA-A and HLA-B alleles for most subjects in the first cohort. A few of the identified cytomegalovirus-associated TCR beta chains were confirmed in vitro to be specific for cytomegalovirus antigens. The classifier was reported to diagnose cytomegalovirus status with high specificity and sensitivity in both the original and validation cohorts. Compared with equally common non-associated chains, HLA-associated TCR beta chains in a later analysis were more clonally expanded and had lower generation probabilities. Correlated functional status among segregating V segments might be attributable to linkage disequilibrium, but an unknown experimental factor could not be ruled out. Assigning TCR associations to individual alleles was difficult when HLA alleles, especially DR and DQ, strongly co-occurred. V-gene and J-gene trimming of TCR beta chains was associated with a missense DCLRE1C variant in a later genetic analysis, and the association was replicated in an independent cohort. The earlier analysis of nearly 600 of the donors excluded some 15 rarely observed V segments, including chromosome 9 orphons, because counts were too low. The study gave a list of 150 to 200 TCR beta chains associated with cytomegalovirus. Several of the top co-occurrence clusters appeared to be linked to parvovirus B19, influenza, CMV and Epstein-Barr virus, according to a later analysis. In this cohort, only TCR beta chains were sequenced, and detectable features were limited by the absence of alpha or paired-chain data. Roughly uniform sequencing depth across donors was assumed in presence/absence analyses, although this assumption may not hold.

To prepare the library, the immunoSEQ multiplex PCR assay was applied. A mixture of 60 forward primers for TCR Vbeta segments and 13 reverse primers for TCR Jbeta segments was used in the multiplex PCR. Amplification of the CDR3 region of rearranged TCR beta genes was performed with a multiplex PCR assay on genomic DNA. The Illumina HiSeq System was used to sequence the amplified TCR beta libraries as 87-base-pair reads. Per the authors' processing: A later analysis counted 65 million to 90 million unique TCR beta chains across the 550 to 800 repertoires, and some 12 million of these chains were shared by at least two donors. To remove PCR and sequencing errors, raw reads were error-corrected and collapsed into unique sequences using a nearest-neighbor algorithm that merged closely related sequences. V, D and J gene segments were assigned by aligning CDR3 sequences to IMGT reference sequences. Each retained sequence needed at least a six-nucleotide match to both a V gene segment and a J gene segment. A rearrangement counted as productive if the CDR3 had no stop codons and remained in frame with V and J, and every other rearrangement counted as non-productive. Following IMGT convention, CDR3 was defined as the stretch from the second conserved V-encoded cysteine up to the conserved J-encoded phenylalanine. The earlier analysis of some 600 of the donors excluded sequences that lacked an unambiguous match to a single V gene segment. In an earlier analysis of some 590 of the donors, a V segment was called functional when productive rearrangements were above 56.7%, and segregating when the standard deviation between donors exceeded 5%. To diagnose cytomegalovirus status from the catalog of TCR beta chain sequences, a statistical classification framework was built. V and J gene assignment, in a later analysis, came from comparing TCR nucleotide sequences with IMGT/GENE-DB human TR gene sequences. A later analysis assigned CDR3 sequences and most-parsimonious VDJ recombination scenarios with the TCRdist pipeline. In a later analysis, every TCR beta chain was defined by the combination of its CDR3 amino acid sequence and its V-gene family, and reads without a unique V-gene family were dropped. As a way to deal with suspected cross-contamination and a sequencing artifact, a later analysis dropped roughly 600 nucleotide sequences that were highly shared and had low generation probability. For each public chain, a later analysis derived a clonal expansion index from normalized ranks of inferred template counts within each repertoire. In a later analysis, generation probabilities were computed using a VDJ recombination model fitted to out-of-frame rearrangements, and the results were checked against IGoR. A later analysis scored TCR-TCR, TCR-HLA and TCR-CMV co-occurrence with hypergeometric tests, applying a repertoire-size bias correction to TCR pairs. To estimate false discovery rates, a later analysis permuted the HLA or CMV assignments 20 times. In a later analysis, co-occurring TCRs were grouped using DBSCAN, with TCRdist sequence similarity added in when clustering inside HLA-allele-positive subsets. Co-occurrence clustering excluded repertoires with fewer than 30,000 or more than 120,000 public chains, plus five with anomalous nucleotide sharing. Drawn from immuneACCESS, this table holds only the in-frame rearrangements with V and J called that TCRdb kept. Clones are partly lost; checked studies trace under half to an unresolved V gene and leave the rest unexplained. D and trimming come from the DNA, and the V and J calls and clone size come from that table. The sample table records 210,000 or so clones; 76% of these occur just once. In total, the top ten clones hold roughly 0.6% of the sample.

Details on this clone: Its antigen target is currently unknown. The sample holds no much larger clone one base away, and base qualities are not on file.

In total, approximately 690 healthy bone marrow donors made up the cohort. At the time of sampling, all cohort members were nominally healthy, though unrecorded immune exposures were likely present. The donor was CMV seronegative and was included in the group of under 450 seronegative cohort members. A peripheral blood sample was provided by each donor, and peripheral blood mononuclear cells were used for TCR beta sequencing. Genomic DNA was extracted from the blood cell samples with the Qiagen DNeasy Blood Extraction Kit. Taken from cysteine to phenylalanine, the CDR3 has 14 residues. The DNA shown is the 42-base CDR3, in frame from base 1. V sheds 5 bases and J sheds 6 bases, leaving 13 bases between their ends. Per the germline V gene (reference sequence), LNHDA is the CDR1 and SQIVND is the CDR2.

Recombination linked TRBV19 to TRBJ2-2, with TRBD2 perhaps the D gene, on 6 matching bases. The source material was PBMCs. The origin of this receptor is a man aged 18 to 29 in good health and CMV-seronegative. The CDR3 protein is CASSSRTSPGELFF. At the DNA level, the sequence is TGTGCCAGTAGTTCTCGCACTAGCCCCGGGGAGCTGTTTTTT.